This T cell receptor beta chain was obtained from a study of molecular identifiers for immune sequencing clone quantification. Study overall: Four portions were sequenced after RNA from approximately 22,000 or 94,000 naive CD8 cells was split five ways in replicates.

Ten or more counts support this clonotype. A single record per CDR3 protein comes from TCRdb applying MiXCR to the PCR reads. The sample carries over 100,000 distinct CDR3 sequences, less than 35% recorded once. The receptor's source is a human donor in good health. Some libraries in this study had Jurkat cell RNA spiked in. What was sequenced was naive CD8+ T cells from blood, with Jurkat cell RNA spiked in. The subset here: FACS-sorted CD8+CD4-CCR7+CD45RA+ naive T cells.

This CDR3 is CASSLAAREMIDTQYF. The CDR3 DNA reads as TGCGCCAGCAGCTTGGCCGCACGGGAGATGATAGATACGCAGTATTTT. The chain links TRBV5-1 to TRBJ2-3; possible D gene TRBD2, 6 bases. Per the germline V gene, CDR1 is SGHRS and CDR2 is YFSETQ. Trimming cost V 0 bases and J 5 bases, with 16 bases left between them. This CDR3 has 16 amino acids.